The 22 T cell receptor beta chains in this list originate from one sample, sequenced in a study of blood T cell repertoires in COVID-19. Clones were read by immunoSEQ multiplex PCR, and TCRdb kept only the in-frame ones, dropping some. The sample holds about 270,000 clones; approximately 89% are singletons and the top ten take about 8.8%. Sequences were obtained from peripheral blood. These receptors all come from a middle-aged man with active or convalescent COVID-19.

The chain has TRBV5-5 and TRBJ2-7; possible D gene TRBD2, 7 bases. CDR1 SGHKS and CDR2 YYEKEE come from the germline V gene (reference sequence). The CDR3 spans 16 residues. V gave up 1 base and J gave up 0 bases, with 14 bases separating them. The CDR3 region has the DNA TGTGCCAGCAGCTTGAGATCGGGGGGCAGCTCCTACGAGCAGTACTTC. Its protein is CASSLRSGGSSYEQYF.

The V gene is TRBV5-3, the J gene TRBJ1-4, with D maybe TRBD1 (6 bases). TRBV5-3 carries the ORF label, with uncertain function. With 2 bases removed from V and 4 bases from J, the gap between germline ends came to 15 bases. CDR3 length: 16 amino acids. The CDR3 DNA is TGTGCCAGAAGCTTAGACAGGACCGGCGATAATGAAAAACTGTTTTTT. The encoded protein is CARSLDRTGDNEKLFF.

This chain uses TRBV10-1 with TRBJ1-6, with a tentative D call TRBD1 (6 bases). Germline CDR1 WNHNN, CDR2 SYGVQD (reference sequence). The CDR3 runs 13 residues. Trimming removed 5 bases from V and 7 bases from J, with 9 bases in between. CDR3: CASSRTVNSPLHF. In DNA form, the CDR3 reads TGCGCCAGCAGTAGGACAGTAAATTCACCCCTCCACTTT.

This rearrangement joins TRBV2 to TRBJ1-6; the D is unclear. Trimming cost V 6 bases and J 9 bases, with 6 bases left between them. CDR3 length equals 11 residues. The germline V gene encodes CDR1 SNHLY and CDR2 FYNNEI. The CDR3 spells CASRSGSPLHF. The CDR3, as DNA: TGTGCCAGCAGGAGTGGTTCACCCCTCCACTTT. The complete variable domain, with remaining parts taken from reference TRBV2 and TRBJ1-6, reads EPEVTQTPSHQVTQMGQEVILRCVPISNHLYFYWYRQILGQKVEFLVSFYNNEISEKSEIFDDQFSVERPDGSNFTLKIRSTKLEDSAMYFCASRSGSPLHFGNGTRLTVT.

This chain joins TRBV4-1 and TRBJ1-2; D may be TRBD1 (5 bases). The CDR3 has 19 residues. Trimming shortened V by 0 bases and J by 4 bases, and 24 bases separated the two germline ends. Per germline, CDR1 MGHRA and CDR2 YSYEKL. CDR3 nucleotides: TGCGCCAGCAGCCAAGATTCCTATACGCCAAAAGACAGATCCTATGGCTACACCTTC. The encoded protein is CASSQDSYTPKDRSYGYTF.

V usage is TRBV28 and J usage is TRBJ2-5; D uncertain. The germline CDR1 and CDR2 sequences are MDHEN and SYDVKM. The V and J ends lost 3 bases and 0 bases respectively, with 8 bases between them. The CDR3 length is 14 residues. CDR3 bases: TGTGCCAGCAGTTTCCTCACATACCAAGAGACCCAGTACTTC. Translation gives CASSFLTYQETQYF.

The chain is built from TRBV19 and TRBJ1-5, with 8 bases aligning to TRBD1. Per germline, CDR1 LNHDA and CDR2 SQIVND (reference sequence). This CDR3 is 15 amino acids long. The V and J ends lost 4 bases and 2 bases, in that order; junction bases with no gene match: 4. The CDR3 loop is CASSTGQGGNQPQHF. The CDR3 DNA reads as TGTGCCAGTAGTACTGGACAGGGAGGCAATCAGCCCCAGCATTTT.

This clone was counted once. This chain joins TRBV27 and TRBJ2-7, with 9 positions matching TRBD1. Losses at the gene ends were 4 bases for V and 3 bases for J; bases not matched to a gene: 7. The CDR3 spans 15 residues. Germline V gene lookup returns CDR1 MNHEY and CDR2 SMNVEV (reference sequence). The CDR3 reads CASSSPGQGDYEQYF. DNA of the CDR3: TGTGCCAGCAGTTCGCCGGGACAGGGTGACTACGAGCAGTACTTC.

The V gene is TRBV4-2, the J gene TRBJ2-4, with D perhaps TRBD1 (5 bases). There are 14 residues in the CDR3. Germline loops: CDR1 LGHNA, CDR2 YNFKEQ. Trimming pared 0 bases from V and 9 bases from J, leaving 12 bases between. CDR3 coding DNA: TGTGCCAGCAGCCAAGACAGGGTCTCGACCATTCAGTACTTC. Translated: CASSQDRVSTIQYF.

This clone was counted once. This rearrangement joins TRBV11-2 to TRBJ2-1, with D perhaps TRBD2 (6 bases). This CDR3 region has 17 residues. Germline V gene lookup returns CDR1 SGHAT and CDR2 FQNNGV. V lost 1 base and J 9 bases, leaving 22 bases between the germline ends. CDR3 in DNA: TGTGCCAGCAGCTTAGTAACGCAAACCCGGGAGAGGGCTGAGCAGTTCTTC. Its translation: CASSLVTQTRERAEQFF.

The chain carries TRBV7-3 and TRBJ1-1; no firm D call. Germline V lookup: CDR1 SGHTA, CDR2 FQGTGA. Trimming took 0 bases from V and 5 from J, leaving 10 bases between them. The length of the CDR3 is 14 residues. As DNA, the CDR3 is TGTGCCAGCAGCTTAACGGCGGAGGCTACTGAAGCTTTCTTT. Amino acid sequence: CASSLTAEATEAFF.

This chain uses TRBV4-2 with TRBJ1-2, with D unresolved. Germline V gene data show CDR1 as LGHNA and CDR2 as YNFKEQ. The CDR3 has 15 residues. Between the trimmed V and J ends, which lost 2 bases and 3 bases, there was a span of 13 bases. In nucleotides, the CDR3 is TGTGCCAGCAGCCAACCGGAGACGCCTCACTATGGCTACACCTTC. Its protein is CASSQPETPHYGYTF.

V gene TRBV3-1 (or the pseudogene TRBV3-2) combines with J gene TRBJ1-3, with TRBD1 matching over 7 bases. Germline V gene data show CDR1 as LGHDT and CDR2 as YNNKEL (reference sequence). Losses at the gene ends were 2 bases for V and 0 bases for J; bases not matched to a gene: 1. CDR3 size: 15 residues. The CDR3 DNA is TGTGCCAGCAGCCAACCAGGGGGCTCTGGAAACACCATATATTTT. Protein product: CASSQPGGSGNTIYF.

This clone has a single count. The CDR3 loop is CASGLQLTTNEKLFF. The DNA for the CDR3 is TGTGCTAGTGGTTTGCAACTGACAACTAATGAAAAACTGTTTTTT. The gene calls are TRBV12-5 and TRBJ1-4, with D uncertain. V gave up 2 bases and J gave up 0 bases, with 7 bases separating them. Per the germline V gene, CDR1 is LGHNT and CDR2 is FRNRAP. The CDR3 extends over 15 amino acids. The variable domain in full, with the rest retrieved from reference TRBV12-5 and TRBJ1-4, is DARVTQTPRHKVTEMGQEVTMRCQPILGHNTVFWYRQTMMQGLELLAYFRNRAPLDDSGMPKDRFSAEMPDATLATLKIQPSEPRDSAVYFCASGLQLTTNEKLFFGSGTQLSVL.

The CDR3 nucleotides read TGTGCCAGCAGCCCAAGGGACACCCTTTGGCAGTTCTTC. Residues: CASSPRDTLWQFF. J is TRBJ2-1 and V is TRBV6-5; D is possibly TRBD1 (6 bases). There are 13 residues in the CDR3. The V end lost 6 bases, the J end lost 12 bases, and 18 bases lay between the germline ends. CDR1 and CDR2 from the germline V gene are MNHEY and SVGAGI.

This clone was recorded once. CDR3 sequence (DNA): TGCGCCAGCAGCTTGGCCGGGAGCTCCTATAATTCACCCCTCCACTTT. Protein: CASSLAGSSYNSPLHF. This chain connects TRBV5-1 to TRBJ1-6; D gene unclear. This CDR3 comprises 16 residues. Germline CDR1 is SGHRS and CDR2 is YFSETQ. V lost 0 bases and J 0 bases, leaving 7 bases between the germline ends.

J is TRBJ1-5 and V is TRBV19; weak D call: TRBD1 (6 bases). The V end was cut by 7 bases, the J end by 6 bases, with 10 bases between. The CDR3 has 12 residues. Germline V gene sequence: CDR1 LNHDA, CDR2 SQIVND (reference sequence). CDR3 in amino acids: CASNQGFQPQHF. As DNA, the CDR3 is TGTGCCAGTAACCAGGGGTTTCAGCCCCAGCATTTT.

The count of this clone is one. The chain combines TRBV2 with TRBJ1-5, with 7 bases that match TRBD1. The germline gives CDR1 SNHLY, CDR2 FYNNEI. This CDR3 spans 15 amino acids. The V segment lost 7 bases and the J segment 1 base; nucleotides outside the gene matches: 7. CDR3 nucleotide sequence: TGTGCCAGCAAATTACAGGGGACAAGCAATCAGCCCCAGCATTTT. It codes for CASKLQGTSNQPQHF.

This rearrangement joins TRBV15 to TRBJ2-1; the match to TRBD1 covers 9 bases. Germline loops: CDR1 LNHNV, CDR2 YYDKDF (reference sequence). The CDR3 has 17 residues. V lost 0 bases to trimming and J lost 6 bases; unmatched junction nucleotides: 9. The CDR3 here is CATSRDWGRGQGNEQFF. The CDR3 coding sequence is TGTGCCACCAGCAGAGATTGGGGTCGGGGACAGGGCAATGAGCAGTTCTTC. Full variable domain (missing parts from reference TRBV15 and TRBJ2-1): DAMVIQNPRYQVTQFGKPVTLSCSQTLNHNVMYWYQQKSSQAPKLLFHYYDKDFNNEADTPDNFQSRRPNTSFCFLDIRSPGLGDTAMYLCATSRDWGRGQGNEQFFGPGTRLTVL.

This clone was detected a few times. The CDR3 here is CASSDHATNEKLFF. The CDR3 nucleotides are TGTGCCAGCAGTGATCATGCAACTAATGAAAAACTGTTTTTT. This sequence joins TRBV25-1 and TRBJ1-4; D gene uncertain. V lost 3 bases, J lost 0 bases, and 5 bases lay in between. Germline V gene sequence: CDR1 MGHDK, CDR2 SYGVNS. The CDR3 extends over 14 amino acids.

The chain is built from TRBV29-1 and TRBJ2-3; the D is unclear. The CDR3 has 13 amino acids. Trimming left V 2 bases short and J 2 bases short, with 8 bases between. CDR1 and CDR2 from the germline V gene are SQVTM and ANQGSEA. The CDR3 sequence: CSVELVATDTQYF. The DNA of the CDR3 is TGCAGCGTTGAATTGGTGGCCACAGATACGCAGTATTTT.

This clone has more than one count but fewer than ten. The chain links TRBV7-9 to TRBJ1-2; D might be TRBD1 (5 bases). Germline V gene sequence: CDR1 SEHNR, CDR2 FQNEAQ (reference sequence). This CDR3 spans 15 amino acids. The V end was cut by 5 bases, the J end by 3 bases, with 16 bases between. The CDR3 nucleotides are TGTGCCAGCAGCCAAGAGTCGACAGTCTACTATGGCTACACCTTC. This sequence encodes CASSQESTVYYGYTF.